Detailed here is one T cell receptor (beta chain). Its antigen remains unidentified. This specimen comes from a study of T-cell reconstitution after alpha-beta-depleted transplantation in children. The study's findings and limits: Once a year had passed after transplant, T-cell counts and diversity came mostly from newly produced T cells. After transplant, high TCRbeta diversity at day 60 in some patients arose from surviving recipient T cells and thymic progenitors. Reportedly, roughly two months post-transplant, alpha-beta T cells arose from several hundred expanded graft clones.

Unique molecular identifiers were incorporated into the prepared TCRbeta library. TCRdb re-called the PCR reads with MiXCR, one entry per CDR3 protein. The sample holds around 700,000 distinct CDR3 sequences, about an eighth seen once. The CDR3 runs to 16 residues. V dropped 4 bases and J dropped 4 bases, with 17 bases sitting between them. Germline V lookup: CDR1 SGHRS, CDR2 YFSETQ. This receptor was taken from a girl aged 2-10 years with congenital amegakaryocytic thrombocytopenia, due to receive a stem cell transplant. Here the sequenced sample was PBMCs, taken before TCRalphabeta/CD19-depleted stem cell transplant. The chain has TRBV5-1 and TRBJ1-4; D possibly corresponds to TRBD1 (5 bases). The chain's CDR3 is CASSGTGTENNEKLFF. The CDR3 DNA is TGCGCCAGCAGCGGAACCGGGACGGAAAATAATGAAAAACTGTTTTTT.